These 18 T cell receptor beta chains were sequenced from one sample in a study of blood T cell repertoires in COVID-19 (dated by TCRdb to the early 2020s). Library method: the immunoSEQ multiplex PCR assay. What TCRdb holds here is the immuneACCESS table cut down to in-frame rearrangements. Part of the clones is not present; checked against another copy, under half of the missing clones reflect an unresolved V gene, and the others are unexplained. This sample has roughly 220,000 clones in its table, and roughly 89% of those were observed once. The biggest ten clones account for approximately 15% of the sample. The sample taken for sequencing was PBMCs or T cells enriched from blood (not recorded which). These receptors originate from a man aged 30 to 39 who had been exposed to COVID-19.

The V gene is TRBV27, the J gene TRBJ2-7; possibly TRBD2 for D (5 bases). V lost 4 bases, J lost 4 bases, and 11 bases lay in between. CDR3 length: 13 amino acids. CDR1 is MNHEY, CDR2 SMNVEV, per germline (reference sequence). CDR3 in DNA: TGTGCCAGCAGTTCCGGACGGGGTTACGAGCAGTACTTC. Encoded protein: CASSSGRGYEQYF.

The V gene is TRBV10-3, the J gene TRBJ1-3, with D unclear. The CDR3 is 13 residues long. Trimming removed 10 bases at V and 0 bases at J, with 10 bases between. Germline assignment: CDR1 ENHRY and CDR2 SYGVKD. CDR3 loop: CATRGLSGNTIYF. The CDR3, as DNA: TGTGCCACCCGCGGGCTCTCTGGAAACACCATATATTTT.

This chain joins TRBV5-1 and TRBJ1-3; no reliable D call. This CDR3 spans 13 amino acids. Trimming cost V 2 bases and J 8 bases, with 11 bases left between them. Looked up from germline, CDR1 is SGHRS and CDR2 is YFSETQ. CDR3 DNA: TGCGCCAGCAGCTTTTCAGGTTCGGACACCATATATTTT. It encodes CASSFSGSDTIYF.

This clone is a singleton in its sample. This sequence joins TRBV4-1 and TRBJ1-1; a weak D match, TRBD1 (6 bases). The CDR3 is 15 residues long. The germline V gene encodes CDR1 MGHRA and CDR2 YSYEKL. V was trimmed by 4 bases and J by 4 bases, leaving 16 bases between them. CDR3 DNA: TGCGCCAGCAGCCGCGGACAGACAATAGGCACTGAAGCTTTCTTT. Translated, it gives CASSRGQTIGTEAFF.

The V and J genes are TRBV7-8 and TRBJ2-1, with D tentatively TRBD2 (5 bases). Germline CDR1 reads SGHVS; CDR2 reads FQNEAQ. This CDR3 has 16 residues. Trimming stripped 6 bases from V and 0 bases from J, with 15 bases between. Here the CDR3 reads CASSHPRGSSYNEQFF. The CDR3 nucleotides read TGTGCCAGCAGTCACCCGAGAGGGAGCTCCTACAATGAGCAGTTCTTC.

The chain combines TRBV7-8 with TRBJ2-7; D possibly corresponds to TRBD2 (5 bases). V was cut by 0 bases and J by 0 bases, with 9 bases left in between. The germline V gene has CDR1 SGHVS and CDR2 FQNEAQ. The CDR3 spans 15 residues. CDR3 nucleotide sequence: TGTGCCAGCAGCTTAGCGGACTCAAGCTCCTACGAGCAGTACTTC. Encoded protein: CASSLADSSSYEQYF.

This chain connects TRBV30 to TRBJ2-1; maybe TRBD1 (6 bases). Trimming removed 2 bases at V and 8 bases at J, with 16 bases between. Germline-derived CDR1 and CDR2 are GTSNPN and SVGIG (reference sequence). This CDR3 spans 14 amino acids. The CDR3 nucleotides are TGTGCCTGGAGTAGGGGGAGTAGCACCGATGAGCAGTTCTTC. Its protein product is CAWSRGSSTDEQFF.

The V call is TRBV27, the J call TRBJ1-4; the D gene is possibly TRBD1 (6 bases). The CDR3 sequence is 19 residues long. V gave up 5 bases and J gave up 0 bases, with 22 bases separating them. Germline CDR1 MNHEY, CDR2 SMNVEV (reference sequence). The CDR3 sequence is CASSRATGTNPATNEKLFF. CDR3 DNA sequence: TGTGCCAGCAGTCGCGCGACAGGAACAAACCCTGCAACTAATGAAAAACTGTTTTTT.

V usage is TRBV25-1 and J usage is TRBJ1-1, with D hard to call. In germline, CDR1 is MGHDK, CDR2 SYGVNS. The CDR3 totals 13 residues. V dropped 3 bases and J dropped 1 base, with 6 bases sitting between them. This CDR3 is CASSDRPNTEAFF. The CDR3 coding sequence is TGTGCCAGCAGTGACAGGCCGAACACTGAAGCTTTCTTT.

This clone turned up a few times. The chain is built from TRBV12-3 or TRBV12-4 and TRBJ1-2; D gene unclear. The CDR3 is made up of 12 amino acids. The V gene lost 2 bases and the J gene lost 7 bases, with 8 bases spanning the gap. The CDR3 DNA reads as TGTGCCAGCAGTTTAATCGGTGGTGGCTACACCTTC. The encoded protein is CASSLIGGGYTF.

This clone was detected only once. The chain couples TRBV5-8 to TRBJ2-5; TRBD2 is a possible D gene (5 bases). The CDR3 spans 15 residues. Germline assignment: CDR1 SGHTS and CDR2 YDEGEE. V lost 4 bases and J 7 bases, leaving 20 bases between the germline ends. The CDR3 is CASSPKIVGAGTQYF. The DNA of the CDR3 is TGTGCCAGCAGCCCGAAGATTGTGGGCGCGGGGACCCAGTACTTC.

V and J are TRBV19 and TRBJ1-1, with 7 bases identical to TRBD1. V gave up 5 bases and J gave up 1 base; unmatched junction bases: 4. Germline CDR1 and CDR2: LNHDA and SQIVND (reference sequence). The CDR3 is 14 residues long. This chain's CDR3 is CASSVTGQNTEAFF. The CDR3 nucleotides are TGTGCCAGTAGTGTGACAGGGCAGAACACTGAAGCTTTCTTT.

This chain joins TRBV5-5 and TRBJ1-5; D is perhaps TRBD1 (6 bases). V lost 4 bases and J lost 4, with 15 bases in between. Germline V gene sequence: CDR1 SGHKS, CDR2 YYEKEE (reference sequence). The CDR3 sequence is 15 residues long. The DNA of the CDR3 is TGTGCCAGCAGCCAATCGGCAGGGGAAAATCAGCCCCAGCATTTT. Translation: CASSQSAGENQPQHF.

V gene TRBV2 combines with J gene TRBJ2-5, with D tentatively TRBD2 (5 bases). This CDR3 contains 16 residues. Germline-derived CDR1 and CDR2 are SNHLY and FYNNEI. Trimming removed 6 bases from V and 4 bases from J, with 21 bases in between. The DNA for the CDR3 is TGTGCCAGCAGGGTCACCCTCCTTAGCGTAACAGAGACCCAGTACTTC. Residues: CASRVTLLSVTETQYF.

The J gene is TRBJ1-1, the V gene TRBV27; D is undetermined. This CDR3 contains 13 residues. Between the trimmed V and J ends, which lost 3 bases and 6 bases, there was a span of 11 bases. Germline values: CDR1 MNHEY, CDR2 SMNVEV (reference sequence). CDR3 in DNA: TGTGCCAGCAGTTTGCGGACTTCATCTGAAGCTTTCTTT. It yields the protein CASSLRTSSEAFF.

The chain links TRBV25-1 to TRBJ2-2; TRBD1 might be the D (6 bases). V was cut by 3 bases and J by 0 bases, with 17 bases left in between. Per germline, CDR1 MGHDK and CDR2 SYGVNS. The CDR3 spans 18 residues. CDR3 sequence (DNA): TGTGCCAGCAGTGAGTTTTTTTTTGGGACAACGAACACCGGGGAGCTGTTTTTT. The encoded protein is CASSEFFFGTTNTGELFF. The full variable domain, rest sourced from reference TRBV25-1 and TRBJ2-2, is EADIYQTPRYLVIGTGKKITLECSQTMGHDKMYWYQQDPGMELHLIHYSYGVNSTEKGDLSSESTVSRIRTEHFPLTLESARPSHTSQYLCASSEFFFGTTNTGELFFGEGSRLTVL.

The chain joins TRBV6-1 to TRBJ2-5; 8 nucleotides agree with TRBD1. The J segment lost 1 base and the V segment lost 2 bases, leaving 9 bases of the junction unmatched. CDR3 size: 17 residues. CDR1 is MNHNS, CDR2 SASEGT, per germline. CDR3 sequence: CASSENRGASLQETQYF. The CDR3 DNA sequence: TGTGCCAGCAGTGAAAACAGGGGGGCCAGTCTCCAAGAGACCCAGTACTTC.

The chain joins TRBV6-4 to TRBJ1-1; maybe TRBD1 (5 bases). This CDR3 has 13 residues. Per germline, CDR1 MRHNA and CDR2 SNTAGT. With 6 bases removed from V and 1 base from J, the gap between germline ends came to 9 bases. The DNA of the CDR3 is TGTGCCAGCAGCGTCAGGGCGAACACTGAAGCTTTCTTT. Its translation is CASSVRANTEAFF.